Listed here is a single T cell receptor (beta chain). This clonotype was detected many times. Its antigen is currently not known. No quality values exist for individual bases; no much larger clone is one base distant. The library came from RT-PCR. TCRdb names Illumina HiSeq 2500 as the instrument used. TCRdb reanalyzed the raw reads on its own, using fastp at Q25 for trimming and MiXCR for clone calling, and kept in-frame beta chains. When rows share a CDR3 protein, they turn into one entry using the most common DNA and genes. In this sample the table shows around 520,000 distinct CDR3 sequences, 25% of which occur a single time. The ten most abundant clones make up 1.5% to 2% of the sample. This specimen comes from a study of response to subunit inactivated influenza vaccine (dated 2018 in TCRdb). For the study in its entirety: Deep quantitative T cell receptor repertoire profiling was used in the study to track responses to a trivalent subunit inactivated influenza vaccine. The full study reports these points: According to the authors, only a limited number of new T cells may be recruited by each seasonal influenza vaccination.

Including cysteine and phenylalanine, the CDR3 has 13 amino acids. Just CDR3 DNA is preserved here, 39 bases in frame from base 1. Trimming takes 6 bases off V and 2 bases off J; junction bases not matched to a gene: 4. From the germline V gene (reference sequence), CDR1 is DFQATT and CDR2 is SNEGSKA. The V and J segments used are TRBV20-1 and TRBJ2-3, with 8 bases aligning to TRBD2. Sequences were derived from CD4+ T cells sorted from PBMCs, sampled 5 days after vaccination. The sequence derives from a man between 45 and 60 years old who received an inactivated influenza vaccine. Donor details come from another sample of the same person, matched by shared clones. CDR3 reads: CSANSGNTDTQYF. At the DNA level, the sequence is TGCAGTGCCAATAGCGGGAACACAGATACGCAGTATTTT.